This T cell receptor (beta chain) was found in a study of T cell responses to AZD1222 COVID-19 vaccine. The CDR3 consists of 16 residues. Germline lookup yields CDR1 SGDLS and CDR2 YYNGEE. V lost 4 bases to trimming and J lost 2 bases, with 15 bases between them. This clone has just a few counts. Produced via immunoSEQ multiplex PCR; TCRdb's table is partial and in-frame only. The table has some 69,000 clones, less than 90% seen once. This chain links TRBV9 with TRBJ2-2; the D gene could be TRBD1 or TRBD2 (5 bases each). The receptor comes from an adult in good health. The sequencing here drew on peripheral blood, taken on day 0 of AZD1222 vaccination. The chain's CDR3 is CASSTRGRSNTGELFF. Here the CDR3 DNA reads TGTGCCAGCAGCACAAGGGGACGGAGTAACACCGGGGAGCTGTTTTTT.